This entry describes one TCR beta chain. Antigen unknown. The method was immunoSEQ multiplex PCR; TCRdb's version includes in-frame clones alone and lacks a portion of them. The data hold about 600,000 clones, with roughly 98% observed a single time. The sample belongs to a study of shared clonotypes between healthy human individuals. As for the study in general: Ranging from 18 to 49 in age, donors were two women and three men. For every donor, three CD4 naive, three CD4 memory, two CD8 naive and one CD8 memory plates were used.

Naive-designated CD8 cells lacked CD45RO, were positively enriched for CCR7, and omitted terminally differentiated effector memory CD45RA+ cells. Adult donors, all healthy and HIV-negative, had no recent acute infections or vaccinations. This CDR3 is built from 15 residues. V lost 8 bases and J 4 bases, leaving 18 bases between the germline ends. Per the germline V gene, CDR1 is MNHEY and CDR2 is SVGAGI. Overall study findings and caveats: An expected dependence of interdonor clonotype sharing on sequencing depth was noted.

Input material: naive CD8+ T cells sorted from blood. This TCR came from a man between 25 and 39 years old in good health. This chain links TRBV6-5 with TRBJ2-1; D call uncertain. CDR3 nucleotide sequence: TGTGCCAGCGGTCCAGCCGATTCTTTGTACAATGAGCAGTTCTTC. Protein product: CASGPADSLYNEQFF.